Listed below are T cell receptor beta chains from one sample, sequenced in a study of immune evolution from preneoplasia to lung adenocarcinoma. Clones were sequenced by immunoSEQ multiplex PCR, and TCRdb holds only the in-frame ones, with some missing. The table records thousands of clones, roughly 80% of them present only once. The sample was FFPE minimally invasive lung adenocarcinoma tissue. These receptors were taken from a person in their 70s with lung adenocarcinoma. CDR3s include the opening cysteine and the closing phenylalanine or tryptophan. The order of the fields is V gene, clone size, J gene, D gene, CDR3 protein, CDR3 DNA. D genes are given only for firm matches. Clone size is shown for a subset of rows, as once, few, many or a class of expanded clone.

>TRBV2|few|TRBJ1-1|-
CASGGRVRNTEAFF
TGTGCCAGCGGGGGGAGGGTAAGGAACACTGAAGCTTTCTTT
>TRBV5-4|-|TRBJ1-2|-
CASSLDGSRGYTF
TGTGCCAGCAGCTTGGACGGGTCCAGGGGCTACACCTTC
>TRBV5-1|-|TRBJ2-2|-
CASSLELGELFF
TGCGCCAGCAGCTTGGAGCTCGGGGAGCTGTTTTTT
>TRBV5-1|-|TRBJ1-2|-
CANSLDPGSLSGYTF
TGCGCCAACAGCTTGGATCCAGGGTCCCTATCTGGCTACACCTTC
>TRBV25-1|-|TRBJ1-4|-
CASSGFRRGATNEKLFF
TGTGCCAGCAGTGGATTTCGGAGGGGCGCAACTAATGAAAAACTGTTTTTT
>TRBV6-6|-|TRBJ1-4|-
CASSYAGGEEKLFF
TGTGCCAGCAGTTACGCGGGAGGAGAAGAAAAACTGTTTTTT
>TRBV4-1|few|TRBJ2-5|-
CASSQLPTWDGKETQYF
TGCGCCAGCAGCCAGTTGCCAACCTGGGACGGTAAAGAGACCCAGTACTTC
>TRBV5-4|-|TRBJ1-6|-
CASSSGPQSEGPLHF
TGTGCCAGCAGCTCAGGACCCCAATCTGAAGGACCCCTCCACTTT
>TRBV28|-|TRBJ1-6|TRBD1
CASRTGTGGSYNSPLHF
TGTGCCAGCAGAACCGGGACAGGGGGGTCCTATAATTCACCCCTCCACTTT
>TRBV4-2|once|TRBJ2-5|-
CASSQGTETQYF
TGTGCCAGCAGCCAAGGGACGGAGACCCAGTACTTC
>TRBV30|-|TRBJ2-3|TRBD2
CAWSQFGGDLISIDTQYF
TGTGCCTGGAGTCAGTTCGGGGGGGATTTAATTAGTATAGATACGCAGTATTTT
>TRBV5-4|-|TRBJ2-7|-
CASSSEVGRGYEQYF
TGTGCCAGCAGCTCAGAGGTGGGCAGGGGCTACGAGCAGTACTTC
>TRBV5-6|-|TRBJ2-1|-
CASSLDVAGREQFF
TGTGCCAGCAGCTTGGACGTCGCGGGTCGGGAGCAGTTCTTC
>TRBV28|-|TRBJ2-5|-
CASSFWRRETQYF
TGTGCCAGCAGTTTCTGGCGTCGAGAGACCCAGTACTTC
>TRBV5-1|-|TRBJ2-6|-
CASSYADGANVLTF
TGCGCCAGCAGTTACGCTGACGGGGCCAACGTCCTGACTTTC
>TRBV6-5|-|TRBJ2-1|-
CASSRDGSSYNEQFF
TGTGCCAGCAGCCGGGACGGGAGCTCCTACAATGAGCAGTTCTTC
>TRBV4-1|-|TRBJ2-5|TRBD2
CASSQDSNSGRVQETQYF
TGCGCCAGCAGCCAAGATAGTAATAGCGGGAGGGTCCAAGAGACCCAGTACTTC
>TRBV7-2|-|TRBJ1-2|-
CASSLESVYGYTF
TGTGCCAGCAGCTTAGAATCCGTCTATGGCTACACCTTC
>TRBV30|-|TRBJ1-6|-
CAWSDWGSSYNSPLHF
TGTGCCTGGAGTGATTGGGGGAGCTCCTATAATTCACCCCTCCACTTT
>TRBV7-9|-|TRBJ1-1|-
CAVGGRLNTEAFF
TGTGCCGTCGGGGGCAGATTGAACACTGAAGCTTTCTTT
>TRBV5-4|few|TRBJ2-3|TRBD1
CASSLADRPTGYF
TGTGCCAGCAGCTTGGCGGACAGGCCGACGGGGTATTTT
>TRBV14|-|TRBJ2-3|TRBD2
CASSQDMRGGRDTQYF
TGTGCCAGCAGCCAAGATATGCGGGGGGGCCGAGATACGCAGTATTTT
>TRBV4-2|-|TRBJ2-2|-
CASSQDLKGSWAGELFF
TGTGCCAGCAGCCAAGACCTAAAGGGTAGCTGGGCCGGGGAGCTGTTTTTT
>TRBV11-2|-|TRBJ2-1|-
CASSSNLDGVEFF
TGTGCCAGCAGCTCTAATCTCGACGGGGTAGAGTTCTTC
>TRBV6-6|-|TRBJ1-2|-
CASTPPTANYGYTF
TGTGCCAGCACTCCCCCGACAGCTAACTATGGCTACACCTTC
>TRBV6-6|-|TRBJ1-4|-
CASSPYNEKLFF
TGTGCCAGCAGTCCGTATAATGAAAAACTGTTTTTT
>TRBV28|-|TRBJ2-3|TRBD2
CASTTSGEGADTQYF
TGTGCCAGCACCACTAGCGGGGAGGGGGCAGATACGCAGTATTTT
>TRBV6-1|-|TRBJ2-1|-
CASSEQSGWGSYNEQFF
TGTGCCAGCAGTGAACAGAGCGGGTGGGGCTCCTACAATGAGCAGTTCTTC
>TRBV21-1|-|TRBJ1-2|-
CASSKRGQGINYGYTF
TGTGCCAGCAGCAAGAGGGGACAGGGGATAAACTATGGCTACACCTTC
>TRBV4-2|-|TRBJ1-1|TRBD1
CASSPLDRDGGAFF
TGTGCCAGCAGCCCTCTGGACAGGGACGGAGGAGCTTTCTTT
>TRBV28|-|TRBJ1-5|TRBD1
CASSFPRDRGTRSNQPQHF
TGTGCCAGCAGTTTTCCCCGGGACAGGGGAACGAGAAGCAATCAGCCCCAGCATTTT
>TRBV19|-|TRBJ1-5|-
CASSPHGESNQPQHF
TGTGCCAGTAGCCCCCACGGGGAAAGCAATCAGCCCCAGCATTTT
>TRBV5-6|-|TRBJ1-2|TRBD1
CASSLTLDRDRFYGYTF
TGTGCCAGCAGCCTTACCCTCGACAGGGATCGGTTCTATGGCTACACCTTC
>TRBV10-2|-|TRBJ2-5|-
CASSDLTASKETQYF
TGCGCCAGCAGTGATTTAACGGCGTCAAAAGAGACCCAGTACTTC
>TRBV11-3|once|TRBJ2-2|-
CASSLYSGELFF
TGTGCCAGCAGCTTATATTCCGGGGAGCTGTTTTTT
>TRBV7-8|-|TRBJ2-1|TRBD2
CASSPGLAGGLGEQFF
TGTGCCAGCAGCCCGGGACTAGCGGGAGGGCTGGGTGAGCAGTTCTTC
>TRBV21-1|-|TRBJ1-1|-
CASSKDRTFRENTEAFF
TGTGCCAGCAGCAAAGATCGGACTTTTCGGGAGAACACTGAAGCTTTCTTT
>TRBV30|-|TRBJ1-1|-
CAWTRPTNTEAFF
TGTGCCTGGACTCGGCCCACGAACACTGAAGCTTTCTTT
>TRBV7-3|-|TRBJ2-3|-
CASSLPNTDTQYF
TGTGCCAGCAGCTTACCCAACACAGATACGCAGTATTTT
>TRBV11-2|few|TRBJ1-3|-
CASSLDIRGGNTIYF
TGTGCCAGCAGCTTAGATATAAGGGGTGGAAACACCATATATTTT
>TRBV7-9|once|TRBJ1-4|-
CASSPGRILTNEKLFF
TGTGCCAGCAGCCCCGGACGGATTCTAACTAATGAAAAACTGTTTTTT
>TRBV6-5|-|TRBJ1-2|-
CASSYSTAANYGYTF
TGTGCCAGCAGTTACTCGACGGCGGCTAACTATGGCTACACCTTC
>TRBV7-9|once|TRBJ2-1|TRBD2
CASSFPTSGDSYNEQFF
TGTGCCAGCAGCTTTCCAACTAGCGGGGACTCCTACAATGAGCAGTTCTTC
>TRBV28|once|TRBJ1-2|-
CASRPGLNYGYTF
TGTGCCAGCAGGCCCGGTTTAAACTATGGCTACACCTTC
>TRBV28|-|TRBJ2-5|TRBD1
CASSITGAIETQYF
TGTGCCAGCAGCATCACAGGGGCGATAGAGACCCAGTACTTC
>TRBV5-6|-|TRBJ2-2|-
CASSLSLTPLFF
TGTGCCAGCAGCTTGAGTCTGACTCCTCTGTTTTTT
>TRBV19|-|TRBJ1-5|-
CASSPKDSLNQPQHF
TGTGCCAGTAGCCCAAAGGACAGTCTTAATCAGCCCCAGCATTTT
>TRBV6-1|few|TRBJ2-2|-
CASSAGAIGELFF
TGTGCCAGCAGTGCGGGGGCGATCGGGGAGCTGTTTTTT
>TRBV19|-|TRBJ2-4|-
CASSPDFSRRDIQYF
TGTGCCAGTAGTCCGGACTTTTCCCGTCGGGACATTCAGTACTTC
>TRBV4-1|-|TRBJ2-7|TRBD2
CASSLIRLAGEQYF
TGCGCCAGCAGCCTAATCAGACTAGCCGGCGAGCAGTACTTC
>TRBV2|once|TRBJ2-1|-
CASSGSGNNEQFF
TGTGCCAGCAGTGGGTCAGGTAACAATGAGCAGTTCTTC
>TRBV20-1|-|TRBJ1-1|-
CSARGNTEAFF
TGCAGTGCTAGGGGGAACACTGAAGCTTTCTTT
>TRBV28|-|TRBJ1-5|TRBD1
CASRPRGQGAVQPQHF
TGTGCCAGCAGACCTCGGGGACAGGGGGCGGTTCAGCCCCAGCATTTT
>TRBV7-9|few|TRBJ2-5|TRBD2
CASSRGGKETQYF
TGTGCCAGCAGCCGGGGGGGAAAAGAGACCCAGTACTTC
>TRBV27|-|TRBJ2-7|-
CASSLYVHYEQYF
TGTGCCAGCAGTTTATATGTCCACTACGAGCAGTACTTC
>TRBV29-1|-|TRBJ2-1|-
CSVLQGGLYNEQFF
TGCAGCGTGTTACAGGGTGGGCTCTACAATGAGCAGTTCTTC
>TRBV4-2|-|TRBJ1-1|-
CASSPKQDTEAFF
TGTGCCAGCAGCCCAAAACAGGACACTGAAGCTTTCTTT
>TRBV9|few|TRBJ1-3|-
CASSVGQGISGNTIYF
TGTGCCAGCAGCGTAGGTCAGGGGATATCTGGAAACACCATATATTTT
>TRBV30|-|TRBJ1-5|-
CAWSVPGASNQPQHF
TGTGCCTGGAGTGTACCAGGGGCTAGCAATCAGCCCCAGCATTTT